This T cell receptor (beta chain) was observed in a study of cytomegalovirus exposure and HLA in healthy donors. Germline CDR1 SGDLS, CDR2 YYNGEE. The length of the CDR3 is 15 residues. Trimming at V came to 2 bases and at J to 5 bases, leaving 3 bases not matched to a gene. Vbeta (60) and Jbeta (13) primers were used in the PCR. Under the authors' procedure: About 9.9 million of the about 80 million unique TCR beta chains counted in a later analysis were shared. TCRdb's copy holds only in-frame clones and misses some; the assay was immunoSEQ multiplex PCR. The V and J calls and clone size are taken from that table; D and trimming were inferred from the DNA. Of 150,000 to 190,000 clones detected, approximately 86% appear once; the ten largest clones hold 6.5% to 7.5%.

The chain is built from TRBV9 and TRBJ2-1; the match to TRBD2 covers 11 bases. This clonotype was obtained from a woman in her forties or fifties in good health and CMV-seropositive. The sequencing input was PBMCs. Here the CDR3 reads CASSVSGGEHNEQFF. The CDR3 coding sequence is TGTGCCAGCAGCGTTAGCGGGGGGGAACACAATGAGCAGTTCTTC.